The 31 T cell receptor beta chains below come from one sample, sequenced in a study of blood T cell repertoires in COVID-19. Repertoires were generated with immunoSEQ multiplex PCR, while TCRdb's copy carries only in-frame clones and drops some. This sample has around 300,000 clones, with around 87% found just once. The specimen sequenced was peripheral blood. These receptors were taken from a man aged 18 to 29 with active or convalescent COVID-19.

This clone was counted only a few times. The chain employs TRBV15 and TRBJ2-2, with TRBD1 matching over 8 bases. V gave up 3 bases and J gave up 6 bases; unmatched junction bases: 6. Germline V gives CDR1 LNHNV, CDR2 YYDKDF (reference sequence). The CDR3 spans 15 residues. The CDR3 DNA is TGTGCCACCAGCAGGGACAGGGCAAAGGCCGGGGAGCTGTTTTTT. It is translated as CATSRDRAKAGELFF.

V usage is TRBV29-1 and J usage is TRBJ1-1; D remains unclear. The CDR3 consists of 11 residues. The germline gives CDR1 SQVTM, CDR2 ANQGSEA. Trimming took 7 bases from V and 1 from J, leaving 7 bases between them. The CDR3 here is CSASENTEAFF. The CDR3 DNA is TGCAGCGCCTCAGAGAACACTGAAGCTTTCTTT.

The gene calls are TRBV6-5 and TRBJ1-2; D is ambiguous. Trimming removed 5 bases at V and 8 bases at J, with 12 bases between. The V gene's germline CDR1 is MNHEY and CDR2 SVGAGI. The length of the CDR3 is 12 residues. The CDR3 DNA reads TGTGCCAGCAGTAGCGCTCGCCGGGGCTACACCTTC. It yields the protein CASSSARRGYTF.

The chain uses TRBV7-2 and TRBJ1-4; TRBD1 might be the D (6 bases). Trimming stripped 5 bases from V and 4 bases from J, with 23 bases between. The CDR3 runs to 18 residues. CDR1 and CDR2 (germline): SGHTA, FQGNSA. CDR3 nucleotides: TGTGCCAGCAGCAGTAGAGGGCCCAGGACAGTCCTTAATGAAAAACTGTTTTTT. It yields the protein CASSSRGPRTVLNEKLFF.

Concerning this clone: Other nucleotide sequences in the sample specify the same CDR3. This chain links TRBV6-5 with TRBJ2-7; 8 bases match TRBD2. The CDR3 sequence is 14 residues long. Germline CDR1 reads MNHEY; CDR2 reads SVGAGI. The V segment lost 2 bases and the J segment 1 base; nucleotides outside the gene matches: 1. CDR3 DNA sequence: TGTGCCAGCAGTTACCGCGGGAGGTCCTACGAGCAGTACTTC. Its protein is CASSYRGRSYEQYF.

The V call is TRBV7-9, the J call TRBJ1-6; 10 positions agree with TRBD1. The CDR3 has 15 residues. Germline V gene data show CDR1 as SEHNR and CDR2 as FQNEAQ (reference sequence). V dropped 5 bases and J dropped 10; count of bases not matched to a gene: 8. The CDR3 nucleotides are TGTGCCAGCAGCCCACGACAGGGGGCAGGGTCACCCCTCCACTTT. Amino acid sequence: CASSPRQGAGSPLHF.

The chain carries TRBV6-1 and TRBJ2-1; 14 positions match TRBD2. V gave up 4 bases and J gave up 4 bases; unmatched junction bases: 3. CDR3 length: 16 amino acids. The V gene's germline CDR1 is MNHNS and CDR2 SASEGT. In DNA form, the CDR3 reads TGTGCCAGCAGTGCTGGGACTAGCGGGGGTTACAATGAGCAGTTCTTC. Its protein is CASSAGTSGGYNEQFF.

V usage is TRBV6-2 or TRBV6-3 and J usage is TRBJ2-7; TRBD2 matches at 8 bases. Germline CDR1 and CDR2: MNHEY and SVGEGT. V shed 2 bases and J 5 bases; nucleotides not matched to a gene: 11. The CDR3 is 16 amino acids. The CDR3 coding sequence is TGTGCCAGCAGTTACGAGCTGGGACTAGGGTTCGACGAGCAGTACTTC. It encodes CASSYELGLGFDEQYF.

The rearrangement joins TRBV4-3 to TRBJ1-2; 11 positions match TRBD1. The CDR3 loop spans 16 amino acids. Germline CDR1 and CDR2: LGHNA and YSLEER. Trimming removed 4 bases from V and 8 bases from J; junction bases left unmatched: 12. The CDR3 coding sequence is TGCGCCAGCAGCCCTGCCGGGACAGGGGGTGTAGGAGGCTACACCTTC. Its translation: CASSPAGTGGVGGYTF.

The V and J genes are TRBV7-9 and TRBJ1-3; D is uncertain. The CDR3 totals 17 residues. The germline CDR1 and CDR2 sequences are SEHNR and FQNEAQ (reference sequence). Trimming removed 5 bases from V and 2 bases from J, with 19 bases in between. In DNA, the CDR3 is TGTGCCAGCAGCCTAGACCAAGACCGGGTGGCTGGAAACACCATATATTTT. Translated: CASSLDQDRVAGNTIYF. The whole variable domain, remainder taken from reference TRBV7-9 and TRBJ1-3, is DTGVSQNPRHKITKRGQNVTFRCDPISEHNRLYWYRQTLGQGPEFLTYFQNEAQLEKSRLLSDRFSAERPKGSFSTLEIQRTEQGDSAMYLCASSLDQDRVAGNTIYFGEGSWLTVV.

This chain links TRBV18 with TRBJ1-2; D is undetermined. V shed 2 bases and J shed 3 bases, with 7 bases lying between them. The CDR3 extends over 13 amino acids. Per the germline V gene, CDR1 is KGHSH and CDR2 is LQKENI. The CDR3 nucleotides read TGTGCCAGCTCACCAGAGGAGGACTATGGCTACACCTTC. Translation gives CASSPEEDYGYTF.

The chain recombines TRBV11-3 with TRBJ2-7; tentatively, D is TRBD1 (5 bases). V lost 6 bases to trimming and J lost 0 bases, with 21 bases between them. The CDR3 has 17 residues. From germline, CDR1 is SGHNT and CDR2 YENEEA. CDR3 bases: TGTGCCAGCAGTCCAGACAGACAGCAAACGGTCTCCTACGAGCAGTACTTC. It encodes CASSPDRQQTVSYEQYF.

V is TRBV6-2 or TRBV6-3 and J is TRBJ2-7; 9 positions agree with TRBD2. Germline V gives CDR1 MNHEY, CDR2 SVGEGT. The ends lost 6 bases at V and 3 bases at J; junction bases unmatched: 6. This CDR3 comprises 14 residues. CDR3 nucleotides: TGTGCCAGCAGCCGCAGCGGGAGGTACTACGAGCAGTACTTC. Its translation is CASSRSGRYYEQYF.

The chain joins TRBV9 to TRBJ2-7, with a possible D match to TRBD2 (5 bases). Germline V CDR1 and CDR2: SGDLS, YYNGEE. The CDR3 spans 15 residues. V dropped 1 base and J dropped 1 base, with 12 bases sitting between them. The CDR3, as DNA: TGTGCCAGCAGCGTAAGTAGCGAGATATCCTACGAGCAGTACTTC. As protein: CASSVSSEISYEQYF.

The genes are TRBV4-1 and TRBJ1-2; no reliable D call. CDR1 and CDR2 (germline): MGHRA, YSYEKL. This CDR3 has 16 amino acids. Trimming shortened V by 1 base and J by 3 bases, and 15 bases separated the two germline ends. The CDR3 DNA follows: TGCGCCAGCAGCCAAGTTTCGGGGTCATATGACTATGGCTACACCTTC. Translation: CASSQVSGSYDYGYTF.

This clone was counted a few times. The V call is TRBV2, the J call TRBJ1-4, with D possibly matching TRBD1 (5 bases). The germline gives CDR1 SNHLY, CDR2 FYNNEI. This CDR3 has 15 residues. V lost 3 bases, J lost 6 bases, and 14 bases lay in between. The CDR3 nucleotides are TGTGCCAGCAGTGAGGAGGCGGGAGGGGATGAAAAACTGTTTTTT. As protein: CASSEEAGGDEKLFF.

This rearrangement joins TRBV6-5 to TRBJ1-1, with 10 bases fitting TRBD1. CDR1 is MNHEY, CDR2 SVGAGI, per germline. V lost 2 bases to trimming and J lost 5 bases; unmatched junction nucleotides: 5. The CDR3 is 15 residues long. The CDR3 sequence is CASSYDRGPGTEAFF. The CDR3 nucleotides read TGTGCCAGCAGTTACGACAGGGGGCCAGGGACTGAAGCTTTCTTT.

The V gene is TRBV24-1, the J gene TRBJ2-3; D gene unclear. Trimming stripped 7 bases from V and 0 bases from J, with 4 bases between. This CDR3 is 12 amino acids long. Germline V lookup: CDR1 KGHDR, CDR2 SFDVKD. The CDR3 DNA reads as TGTGCCACCAGCGGTAGCACAGATACGCAGTATTTT. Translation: CATSGSTDTQYF.

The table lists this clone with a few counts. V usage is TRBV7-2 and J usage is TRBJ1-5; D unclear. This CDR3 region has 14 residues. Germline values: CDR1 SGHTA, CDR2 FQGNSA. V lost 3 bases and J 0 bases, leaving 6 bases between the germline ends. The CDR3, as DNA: TGTGCCAGCAGCTTTTACGGTAGCAATCAGCCCCAGCATTTT. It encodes CASSFYGSNQPQHF.

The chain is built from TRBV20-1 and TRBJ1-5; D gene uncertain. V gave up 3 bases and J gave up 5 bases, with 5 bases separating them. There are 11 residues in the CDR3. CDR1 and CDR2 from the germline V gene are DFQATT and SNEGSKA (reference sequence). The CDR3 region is CSASPDQPQHF. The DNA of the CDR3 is TGCAGTGCTAGTCCTGATCAGCCCCAGCATTTT.

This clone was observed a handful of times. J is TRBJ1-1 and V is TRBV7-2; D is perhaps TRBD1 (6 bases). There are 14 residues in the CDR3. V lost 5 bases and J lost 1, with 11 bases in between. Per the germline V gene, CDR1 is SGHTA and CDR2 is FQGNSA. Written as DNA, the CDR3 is TGTGCCAGCAGCCACGGGACACGGAACACTGAAGCTTTCTTT. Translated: CASSHGTRNTEAFF.

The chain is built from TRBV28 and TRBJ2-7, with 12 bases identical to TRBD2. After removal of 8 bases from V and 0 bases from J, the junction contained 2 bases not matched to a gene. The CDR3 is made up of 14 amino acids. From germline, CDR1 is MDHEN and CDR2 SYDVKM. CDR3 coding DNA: TGTGCCAGCGGACTAGCGGGACGCTCCTACGAGCAGTACTTC. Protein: CASGLAGRSYEQYF.

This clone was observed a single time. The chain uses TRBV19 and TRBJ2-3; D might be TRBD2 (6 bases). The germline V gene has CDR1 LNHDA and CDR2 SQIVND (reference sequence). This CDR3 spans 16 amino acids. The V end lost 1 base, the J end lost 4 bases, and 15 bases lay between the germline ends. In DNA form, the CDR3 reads TGTGCCAGTAGTATAGGGAGGGTGTCGGCTCCAGATACGCAGTATTTT. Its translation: CASSIGRVSAPDTQYF.

This CDR3 reads CASSIRQGANYGYTF. The DNA of the CDR3 is TGTGCCAGCAGCATCCGACAGGGGGCTAACTATGGCTACACCTTC. The chain links TRBV7-2 to TRBJ1-2; 9 nucleotides line up with TRBD1. With V trimmed by 5 bases and J by 0 bases, 4 bases remained unmatched. This CDR3 is 15 amino acids long. Germline-derived CDR1 and CDR2 are SGHTA and FQGNSA.

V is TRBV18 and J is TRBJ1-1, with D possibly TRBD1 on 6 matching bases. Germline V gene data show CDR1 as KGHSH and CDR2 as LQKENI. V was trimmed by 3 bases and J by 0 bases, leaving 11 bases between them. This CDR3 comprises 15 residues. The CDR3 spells CASSPSGGVNTEAFF. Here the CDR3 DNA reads TGTGCCAGCTCACCCTCGGGGGGCGTGAACACTGAAGCTTTCTTT.

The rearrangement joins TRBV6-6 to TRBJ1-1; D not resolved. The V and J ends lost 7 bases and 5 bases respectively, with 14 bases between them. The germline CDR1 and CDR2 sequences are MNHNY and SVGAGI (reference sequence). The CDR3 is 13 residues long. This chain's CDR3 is CASTYRGITEAFF. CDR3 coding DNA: TGTGCCAGCACCTACCGGGGAATTACTGAAGCTTTCTTT.

The CDR3 reads CASSQATDTQYF. The CDR3 nucleotides are TGCGCCAGCAGCCAGGCCACAGATACGCAGTATTTT. The chain joins TRBV5-1 to TRBJ2-3; D is uncertain. Germline V lookup: CDR1 SGHRS, CDR2 YFSETQ. The CDR3 runs 12 residues. V lost 4 bases to trimming and J lost 2 bases, with 5 bases between them.

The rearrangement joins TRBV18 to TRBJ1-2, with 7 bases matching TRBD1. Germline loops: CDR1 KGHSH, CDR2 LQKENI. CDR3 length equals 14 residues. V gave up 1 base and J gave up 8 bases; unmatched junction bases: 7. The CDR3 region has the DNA TGTGCCAGCTCACCACTGGGGGACAGTGGAGGCTACACCTTC. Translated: CASSPLGDSGGYTF.

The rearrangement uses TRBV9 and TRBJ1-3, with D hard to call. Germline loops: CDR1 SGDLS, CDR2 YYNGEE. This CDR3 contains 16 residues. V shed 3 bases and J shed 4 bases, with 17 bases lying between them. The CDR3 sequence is CASSETPSGGGNTIYF. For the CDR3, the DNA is TGTGCCAGCAGCGAGACCCCCAGCGGAGGGGGAAACACCATATATTTT.

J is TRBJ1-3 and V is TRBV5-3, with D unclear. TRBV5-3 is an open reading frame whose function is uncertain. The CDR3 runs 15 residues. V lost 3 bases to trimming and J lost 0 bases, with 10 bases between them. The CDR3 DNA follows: TGTGCCAGAAGCTACGACGGAGACTCTGGAAACACCATATATTTT. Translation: CARSYDGDSGNTIYF.

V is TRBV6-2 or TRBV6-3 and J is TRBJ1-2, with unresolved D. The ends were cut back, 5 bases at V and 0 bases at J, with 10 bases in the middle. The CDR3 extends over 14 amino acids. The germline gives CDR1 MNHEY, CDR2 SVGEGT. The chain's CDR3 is CASSQLGANYGYTF. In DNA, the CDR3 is TGTGCCAGCAGTCAGCTGGGAGCTAACTATGGCTACACCTTC.